The rows below give T cell receptor beta chains drawn from one sample of a study of T cells in Graves' hyperthyroidism and ophthalmopathy. TCRdb recomputed calls from the multiplex PCR reads with MiXCR, one row per CDR3 protein. The sample lists about 96,000 distinct CDR3 sequences, around 52% occurring once. Sample: blood. These receptors were obtained from a middle-aged woman with Graves' hyperthyroidism. The CDR3 runs from the conserved cysteine through the conserved F or W. A D gene is named only where the DNA matches it firmly. A row's size may be missing; if present it is once, few, many or a size class.

v_call: TRBV6-5
clone_size: many
d_call: TRBD1
j_call: TRBJ2-7
cdr3_aa: CASSIGTGPSYEQYF
cdr3_nt: TGTGCCAGCTCCATCGGGACAGGGCCATCCTACGAGCAGTACTTC

v_call: TRBV20-1
clone_size: NA
d_call: TRBD1
j_call: TRBJ1-6
cdr3_aa: CSASGVGTGVGNSPLHF
cdr3_nt: TGCAGTGCTAGTGGCGTTGGGACAGGGGTAGGAAATTCACCCCTCCACTTT

v_call: TRBV12-3/TRBV12-4
clone_size: NA
d_call: TRBD1
j_call: TRBJ2-7
cdr3_aa: CATSTGDGYEQYF
cdr3_nt: TGTGCCACCTCGACAGGGGATGGCTACGAGCAGTACTTC

v_call: TRBV29-1
clone_size: NA
d_call: NA
j_call: TRBJ1-1
cdr3_aa: CSVEQGLNTEAFF
cdr3_nt: TGCAGCGTTGAACAGGGACTGAACACTGAAGCTTTCTTT

v_call: TRBV7-2
clone_size: NA
d_call: TRBD2
j_call: TRBJ2-5
cdr3_aa: CASSLRGGRVETQYF
cdr3_nt: TGTGCCAGCAGCTTAAGGGGAGGGCGGGTAGAGACCCAGTACTTC

v_call: TRBV20-1
clone_size: NA
d_call: TRBD2
j_call: TRBJ2-7
cdr3_aa: CSALAGARKQYF
cdr3_nt: TGCAGTGCCTTAGCGGGAGCCAGGAAGCAGTACTTC

v_call: TRBV13
clone_size: NA
d_call: NA
j_call: TRBJ1-3
cdr3_aa: CASSFDQGNTIYF
cdr3_nt: TGTGCCAGCAGCTTCGACCAGGGAAACACCATATATTTT

v_call: TRBV19
clone_size: NA
d_call: NA
j_call: TRBJ1-2
cdr3_aa: CASSAAGTVYGYTF
cdr3_nt: TGTGCCAGTAGTGCAGCCGGGACCGTTTATGGCTACACCTTC

v_call: TRBV20-1
clone_size: many
d_call: TRBD2
j_call: TRBJ2-7
cdr3_aa: CSALAGDPHEQYF
cdr3_nt: TGCAGTGCTTTAGCGGGAGATCCGCACGAGCAGTACTTC

v_call: TRBV5-6
clone_size: many
d_call: NA
j_call: TRBJ1-2
cdr3_aa: CASSLAGTNYGYTF
cdr3_nt: TGTGCCAGCAGCTTAGCCGGGACCAACTATGGCTACACCTTC

v_call: TRBV20-1
clone_size: many
d_call: NA
j_call: TRBJ1-1
cdr3_aa: CSARIGNAEAFF
cdr3_nt: TGCAGTGCTAGAATAGGGAATGCTGAAGCTTTCTTT

v_call: TRBV25-1
clone_size: NA
d_call: TRBD1
j_call: TRBJ1-6
cdr3_aa: CASSAPGQGTPLHF
cdr3_nt: TGTGCCAGCAGTGCGCCGGGACAGGGGACACCCCTCCACTTT

v_call: TRBV19
clone_size: NA
d_call: NA
j_call: TRBJ2-2
cdr3_aa: CASSITGELFF
cdr3_nt: TGTGCCAGTAGTATCACCGGGGAGCTGTTTTTT

v_call: TRBV27
clone_size: many
d_call: NA
j_call: TRBJ1-1
cdr3_aa: CASRYREKNTEAFF
cdr3_nt: TGTGCCAGCAGATACCGGGAGAAGAACACTGAAGCTTTCTTT

v_call: TRBV10-3
clone_size: medium-sized
d_call: NA
j_call: TRBJ1-2
cdr3_aa: CASGADHYGYTF
cdr3_nt: TGTGCCAGCGGCGCTGACCACTATGGCTACACCTTC

v_call: TRBV10-3
clone_size: many
d_call: TRBD1
j_call: TRBJ2-6
cdr3_aa: CAISESTGFQVVLTF
cdr3_nt: TGTGCCATCAGTGAGTCGACAGGGTTCCAGGTCGTCCTGACTTTC

v_call: TRBV2
clone_size: few
d_call: NA
j_call: TRBJ2-2
cdr3_aa: CASSKPRYNTGELFF
cdr3_nt: TGTGCCAGCAGTAAACCCCGTTATAACACCGGGGAGCTGTTTTTT

v_call: TRBV28
clone_size: many
d_call: NA
j_call: TRBJ2-7
cdr3_aa: CASSSGPLKQYF
cdr3_nt: TGTGCCAGCAGTTCGGGCCCCCTTAAGCAGTACTTC

v_call: TRBV7-9
clone_size: NA
d_call: NA
j_call: TRBJ1-5
cdr3_aa: CASSGWSNQPQHF
cdr3_nt: TGTGCCAGCAGTGGTTGGAGCAATCAGCCCCAGCATTTT

v_call: TRBV29-1
clone_size: many
d_call: NA
j_call: TRBJ2-7
cdr3_aa: CSVEDQRDYEQYF
cdr3_nt: TGCAGCGTTGAAGATCAGAGGGACTACGAGCAGTACTTC

v_call: TRBV9
clone_size: many
d_call: NA
j_call: TRBJ1-3
cdr3_aa: CASRGDSRNTIYF
cdr3_nt: TGTGCCAGCAGGGGGGACTCCAGAAACACCATATATTTT

v_call: TRBV10-3
clone_size: NA
d_call: NA
j_call: TRBJ2-5
cdr3_aa: CAINSGRIEETQYF
cdr3_nt: TGTGCCATCAACTCAGGGAGGATAGAAGAGACCCAGTACTTC

v_call: TRBV5-1
clone_size: NA
d_call: NA
j_call: TRBJ2-5
cdr3_aa: CASSPGRRETQYF
cdr3_nt: TGCGCCAGCAGCCCCGGACGGAGAGAGACCCAGTACTTC

v_call: TRBV7-9
clone_size: medium-sized
d_call: TRBD1
j_call: TRBJ1-2
cdr3_aa: CASSPRDSYNGYTF
cdr3_nt: TGTGCCAGCAGCCCCCGGGACAGCTATAATGGCTACACCTTC

v_call: TRBV18
clone_size: many
d_call: NA
j_call: TRBJ1-5
cdr3_aa: CASSPEGVGIRQPQHF
cdr3_nt: TGTGCCAGCTCACCAGAGGGCGTCGGAATTCGGCAGCCCCAGCATTTT

v_call: TRBV5-8
clone_size: many
d_call: NA
j_call: TRBJ1-2
cdr3_aa: CASSFTQGRGGYTF
cdr3_nt: TGTGCCAGCAGCTTCACGCAGGGCAGGGGTGGCTACACCTTC

v_call: TRBV15
clone_size: NA
d_call: TRBD1
j_call: TRBJ1-4
cdr3_aa: CATSSLVGTDEKLFF
cdr3_nt: TGTGCCACCAGCAGCTTGGTGGGGACAGATGAAAAACTGTTTTTT

v_call: TRBV15
clone_size: many
d_call: NA
j_call: TRBJ2-7
cdr3_aa: CATSTPGPPYEQYF
cdr3_nt: TGTGCCACCAGCACCCCGGGGCCACCCTACGAGCAGTACTTC

v_call: TRBV7-2
clone_size: NA
d_call: TRBD1
j_call: TRBJ2-5
cdr3_aa: CASSAMGQGAPQETQYF
cdr3_nt: TGTGCCAGCAGCGCCATGGGACAGGGGGCGCCCCAAGAGACCCAGTACTTC

v_call: TRBV29-1
clone_size: NA
d_call: TRBD1
j_call: TRBJ2-7
cdr3_aa: CSVPGGYEQYF
cdr3_nt: TGCAGCGTTCCAGGGGGCTACGAGCAGTACTTC

v_call: TRBV7-8
clone_size: NA
d_call: TRBD2
j_call: TRBJ2-7
cdr3_aa: CASSLGLAGESYEQYF
cdr3_nt: TGTGCCAGCAGCCTCGGGTTAGCGGGAGAGTCCTACGAGCAGTACTTC

v_call: TRBV7-2
clone_size: NA
d_call: NA
j_call: TRBJ1-1
cdr3_aa: CASSLSGTNTEAFF
cdr3_nt: TGTGCCAGCAGCCTGTCAGGGACGAACACTGAAGCTTTTTTT

v_call: TRBV7-3
clone_size: NA
d_call: TRBD2
j_call: TRBJ2-2
cdr3_aa: CASATSETGELFF
cdr3_nt: TGTGCCAGCGCGACTAGCGAGACCGGGGAGCTGTTTTTT

v_call: TRBV7-2
clone_size: NA
d_call: NA
j_call: TRBJ2-2
cdr3_aa: CASSLVSGTGELFF
cdr3_nt: TGTGCCAGCAGCTTAGTCTCGGGCACCGGGGAGCTGTTTTTT

v_call: TRBV5-1
clone_size: NA
d_call: TRBD2
j_call: TRBJ2-5
cdr3_aa: CASSMRGTSEETQYF
cdr3_nt: TGCGCCAGCAGCATGCGGGGGACTAGCGAAGAGACCCAGTACTTC

v_call: TRBV19
clone_size: many
d_call: NA
j_call: TRBJ1-2
cdr3_aa: CASSKWDQGRSHGYTF
cdr3_nt: TGTGCCAGTAGTAAGTGGGACCAAGGCCGCTCCCATGGCTACACCTTC

v_call: TRBV20-1
clone_size: many
d_call: NA
j_call: TRBJ1-1
cdr3_aa: CSAQNTPAEAFF
cdr3_nt: TGCAGTGCCCAAAATACTCCCGCTGAAGCTTTCTTT

v_call: TRBV20-1
clone_size: many
d_call: TRBD1
j_call: TRBJ2-5
cdr3_aa: CSARDGGTGAWETQYF
cdr3_nt: TGCAGTGCTAGAGATGGTGGGACAGGGGCGTGGGAGACCCAGTACTTC

v_call: TRBV7-9
clone_size: NA
d_call: TRBD1
j_call: TRBJ1-1
cdr3_aa: CASSLGDRERAFF
cdr3_nt: TGTGCCAGCAGCTTAGGGGACAGGGAGAGAGCTTTCTTT

v_call: TRBV7-8
clone_size: NA
d_call: NA
j_call: TRBJ2-5
cdr3_aa: CASSLLGETAETQYF
cdr3_nt: TGCGCCAGCAGCTTGCTAGGGGAAACGGCGGAGACCCAGTACTTC